The clone carrying this TCR beta chain turned up a few times. The assay was immunoSEQ multiplex PCR, and TCRdb's table has in-frame clones only and misses some. The table records about 150,000 clones, approximately 92% of them present only once. This sample is part of a study of T cell responses to AZD1222 COVID-19 vaccine. The CDR3 length is 14 residues. The V gene's germline CDR1 is SGHTS and CDR2 YDEGEE. J lost 4 bases, V lost 2 bases, and 5 bases had no gene match. This chain uses TRBV5-8 with TRBJ1-2; 7 nucleotides agree with TRBD1. This sample comprised peripheral blood, obtained 28 days after the second AZD1222 dose. This receptor was taken from an adult who received the AZD1222 COVID-19 vaccine. The CDR3 spells CASSFGRGFYGYTF. CDR3 coding DNA: TGTGCCAGCAGCTTTGGCAGGGGGTTCTATGGCTACACCTTC.